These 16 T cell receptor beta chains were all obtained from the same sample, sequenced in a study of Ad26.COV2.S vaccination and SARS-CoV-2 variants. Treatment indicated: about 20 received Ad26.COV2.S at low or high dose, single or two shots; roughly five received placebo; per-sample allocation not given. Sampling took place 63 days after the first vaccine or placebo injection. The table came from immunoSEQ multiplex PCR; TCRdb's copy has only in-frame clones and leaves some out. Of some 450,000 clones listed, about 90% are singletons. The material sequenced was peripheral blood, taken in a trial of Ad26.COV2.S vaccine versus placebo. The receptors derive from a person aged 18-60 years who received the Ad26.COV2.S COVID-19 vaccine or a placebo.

DNA for the CDR3: TGTGCCAGCAGCTCCGGGACCCAAGGGGGTACAGATACGCAGTATTTT. Protein sequence: CASSSGTQGGTDTQYF. The chain couples TRBV9 to TRBJ2-3, with D maybe TRBD1 (6 bases). The CDR3 length is 16 residues. Germline values: CDR1 SGDLS, CDR2 YYNGEE. The ends were cut back, 4 bases at V and 3 bases at J, with 18 bases in the middle.

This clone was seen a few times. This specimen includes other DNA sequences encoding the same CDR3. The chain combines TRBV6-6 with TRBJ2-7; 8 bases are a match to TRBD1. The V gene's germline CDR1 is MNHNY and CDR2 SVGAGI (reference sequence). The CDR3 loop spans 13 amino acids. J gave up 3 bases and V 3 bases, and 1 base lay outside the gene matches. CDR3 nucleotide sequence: TGTGCCAGCAGTTATACAGGGGGCTACGAGCAGTACTTC. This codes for CASSYTGGYEQYF.

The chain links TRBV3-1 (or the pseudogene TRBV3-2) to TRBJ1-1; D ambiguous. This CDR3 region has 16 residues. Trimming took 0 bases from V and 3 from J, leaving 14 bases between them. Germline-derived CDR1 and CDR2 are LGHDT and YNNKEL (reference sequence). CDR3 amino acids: CASSQDDGVMDTEAFF. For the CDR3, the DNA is TGTGCCAGCAGCCAAGATGATGGGGTCATGGACACTGAAGCTTTCTTT.

The CDR3 DNA reads TGTGCCAGCTCCGCGTGGGACGGGTCGAACACTGAAGCTTTCTTT. Encoded protein: CASSAWDGSNTEAFF. This sequence joins TRBV27 and TRBJ1-1; perhaps TRBD1 as D (5 bases). The V gene's germline CDR1 is MNHEY and CDR2 SMNVEV (reference sequence). The CDR3 has 15 residues. Trimming left V 8 bases short and J 1 base short, with 17 bases between.

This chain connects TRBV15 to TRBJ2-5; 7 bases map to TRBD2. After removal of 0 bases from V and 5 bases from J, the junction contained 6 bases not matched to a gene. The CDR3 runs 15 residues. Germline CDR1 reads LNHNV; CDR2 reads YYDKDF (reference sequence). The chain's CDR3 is CATSRDPGRGETQYF. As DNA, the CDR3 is TGTGCCACCAGCAGAGATCCAGGGCGGGGGGAGACCCAGTACTTC.

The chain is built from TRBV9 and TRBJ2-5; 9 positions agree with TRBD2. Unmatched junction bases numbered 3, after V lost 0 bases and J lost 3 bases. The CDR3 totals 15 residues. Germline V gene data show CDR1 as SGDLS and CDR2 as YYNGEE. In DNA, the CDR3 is TGTGCCAGCAGCGTAGTGCCTAGCGGGAAAGAGACCCAGTACTTC. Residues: CASSVVPSGKETQYF.

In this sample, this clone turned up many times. The CDR3 loop is CASSGLLYEQYF. DNA of the CDR3: TGTGCCAGCAGTGGACTTCTTTACGAGCAGTACTTC. The chain employs TRBV6-2 or TRBV6-3 and TRBJ2-7; a weak D match, TRBD2 (5 bases). CDR3 size: 12 residues. The germline CDR1 and CDR2 sequences are MNHEY and SVGEGT. Trimming stripped 5 bases from V and 4 bases from J, with 9 bases between.

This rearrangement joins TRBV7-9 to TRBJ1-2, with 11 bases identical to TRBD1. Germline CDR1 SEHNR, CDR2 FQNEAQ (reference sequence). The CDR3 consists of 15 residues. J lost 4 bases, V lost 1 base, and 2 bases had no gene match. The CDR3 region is CASSLVGTGGYGYTF. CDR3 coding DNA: TGTGCCAGCAGCTTAGTGGGGACAGGGGGCTATGGCTACACCTTC.

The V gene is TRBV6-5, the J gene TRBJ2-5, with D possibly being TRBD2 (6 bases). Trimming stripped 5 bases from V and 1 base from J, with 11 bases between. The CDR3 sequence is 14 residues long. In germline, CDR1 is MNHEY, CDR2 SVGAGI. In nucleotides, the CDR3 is TGTGCCAGCAGTCCTGGGACTTTCCAAGAGACCCAGTACTTC. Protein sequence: CASSPGTFQETQYF.

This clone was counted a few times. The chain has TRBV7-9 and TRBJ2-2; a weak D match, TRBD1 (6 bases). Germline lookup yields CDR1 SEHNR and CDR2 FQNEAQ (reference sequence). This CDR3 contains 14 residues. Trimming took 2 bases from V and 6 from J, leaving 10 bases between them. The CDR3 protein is CASSLQGIPGELFF. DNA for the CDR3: TGTGCCAGCAGCTTACAGGGGATCCCCGGGGAGCTGTTTTTT.

CDR3 in DNA: TGTGCCAGCAGCCAGGGAGTGGGCTATGGCTACACCTTC. Its protein is CASSQGVGYGYTF. J is TRBJ1-2 and V is TRBV7-2, with TRBD1 as a possible D gene (5 bases). The length of the CDR3 is 13 residues. V was shortened by 5 bases and J by 4 bases, with 11 bases between the two germline ends. Germline V gene sequence: CDR1 SGHTA, CDR2 FQGNSA.

The CDR3 region is CASSQGISVGYGYTF. CDR3 DNA: TGCGCCAGCAGCCAAGGGATCAGTGTAGGCTATGGCTACACCTTC. V and J are TRBV4-3 and TRBJ1-2; no clear D gene. The V gene's germline CDR1 is LGHNA and CDR2 YSLEER. The CDR3 loop spans 15 amino acids. V lost 1 base and J 4 bases, leaving 13 bases between the germline ends.

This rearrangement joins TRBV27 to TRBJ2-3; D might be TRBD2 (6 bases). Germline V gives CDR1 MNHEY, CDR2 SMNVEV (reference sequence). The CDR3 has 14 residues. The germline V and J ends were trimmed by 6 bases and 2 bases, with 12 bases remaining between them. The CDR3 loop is CASRLSGPTDTQYF. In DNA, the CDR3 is TGTGCCAGCAGACTTAGCGGACCCACAGATACGCAGTATTTT.

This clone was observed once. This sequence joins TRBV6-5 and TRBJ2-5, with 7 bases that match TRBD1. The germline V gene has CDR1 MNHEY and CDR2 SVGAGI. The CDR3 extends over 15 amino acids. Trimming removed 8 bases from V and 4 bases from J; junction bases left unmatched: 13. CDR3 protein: CASHAPGQFAETQYF. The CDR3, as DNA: TGTGCCAGCCACGCCCCGGGACAGTTCGCAGAGACCCAGTACTTC.

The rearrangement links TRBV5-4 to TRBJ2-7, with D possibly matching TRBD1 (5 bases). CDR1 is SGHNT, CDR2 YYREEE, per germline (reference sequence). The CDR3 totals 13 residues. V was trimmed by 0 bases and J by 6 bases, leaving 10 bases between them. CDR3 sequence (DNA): TGTGCCAGCAGCTTGGGGGCAGGGATCGAGCAGTACTTC. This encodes CASSLGAGIEQYF.

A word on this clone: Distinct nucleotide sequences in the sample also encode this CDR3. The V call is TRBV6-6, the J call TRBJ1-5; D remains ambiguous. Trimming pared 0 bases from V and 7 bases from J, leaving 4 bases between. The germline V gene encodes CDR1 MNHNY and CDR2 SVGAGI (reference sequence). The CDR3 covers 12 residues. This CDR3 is CASSYSGQPQHF. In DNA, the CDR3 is TGTGCCAGCAGTTACTCGGGGCAGCCCCAGCATTTT.